Listed below are T cell receptor beta chains from one sample, sequenced in a study of primary melanoma T cells and metastatic recurrence. Libraries were prepared by immunoSEQ multiplex PCR; TCRdb keeps only in-frame clonotypes and omits some of them. The sample yields hundreds of clones, around 87% seen once. The sample comprised melanoma tumor tissue. The receptors were sampled from a human donor with melanoma. CDR3s include the opening cysteine and the closing phenylalanine or tryptophan. Fields, in order: CDR3 length, J gene, D gene, clone size, V gene, CDR3 DNA, CDR3 protein. A D gene is named only where the DNA matches it firmly. Expanded clones are given a class, and other clones once, few, many or no size at all.

19,TRBJ2-2,-,-,TRBV7-6,TGTGCCAGCAGCCCCAGGGGGGGACAGGCCGGATTGAACACCGGGGAGCTGTTTTTT,CASSPRGGQAGLNTGELFF
15,TRBJ2-2,-,-,TRBV11-3,TGTGCCAGCAGCTTGACGGGGCTTTACACCGGGGAGCTGTTTTTT,CASSLTGLYTGELFF
15,TRBJ2-1,TRBD2,-,TRBV11-3,TGTGCCAGCAGCTCGGGACTAGCGGGAGACAATGAGCAGTTCTTC,CASSSGLAGDNEQFF
13,TRBJ1-2,-,-,TRBV6-8,TGTGCCAGCAGTGAGGGGGGCTGGTCTGGCTACACCTTC,CASSEGGWSGYTF
14,TRBJ2-7,-,-,TRBV6-8,TGTGCCACGAAAGGGGGGACAGTAAACTACGAGCAGTACTTC,CATKGGTVNYEQYF
15,TRBJ2-3,-,-,TRBV6-8,TGTGCCAGCATTGGAAGGGCCGGGTTCACAGATACGCAGTATTTT,CASIGRAGFTDTQYF
13,TRBJ2-7,-,once,TRBV7-4,TGTGCCAGCAGTCCTGGGATCACCGACGAGCAGTACTTC,CASSPGITDEQYF
15,TRBJ2-5,-,-,TRBV6-8,TGTGCCAGCAGTGGCCCCGGGGGCGGCGCTGGGACCCAGTACTTC,CASSGPGGGAGTQYF
15,TRBJ2-3,-,-,TRBV11-3,TGTGCCAGCAGCTCGGATTTCACGGGCACAGATACGCAGTATTTT,CASSSDFTGTDTQYF
16,TRBJ2-5,TRBD1,-,TRBV19,TGTGTCAGTAGTATAGATACGGGACAGGGTTTTGAGACCCAGTACTTC,CVSSIDTGQGFETQYF
16,TRBJ1-1,TRBD1,few,TRBV11-3,TGTGCCAGCAGGCGAGGGACAGGGTTCCTGGGGACTGAAGCTTTCTTT,CASRRGTGFLGTEAFF
15,TRBJ1-1,-,few,TRBV11-3,TGTGCCAGCAGCTTGGAACGGTCATTGAACACTGAAGCTTTCTTT,CASSLERSLNTEAFF
13,TRBJ2-6,-,-,TRBV7-1,TGTGCCAGCAGCTTCTCTGGGGCCAACGTCCTGACTTTC,CASSFSGANVLTF
14,TRBJ1-1,-,-,TRBV10-3,TGTGCCATCAGTGAGTCCCGAGGAACCTCTGAAGCTTTCTTT,CAISESRGTSEAFF
14,TRBJ2-5,TRBD2,-,TRBV11-3,TGTGCCAGCAGCTCCCTAGCGGGGGGCCCTCCGCAGTACTTC,CASSSLAGGPPQYF
16,TRBJ1-5,TRBD1,-,TRBV23-1,TGCGCCAGCAGTCAATCGACGGACAGGGGAAGTCAGCCCCAGCATTTT,CASSQSTDRGSQPQHF
13,TRBJ2-5,-,-,TRBV18,TGTGCCAGCTCAGCGGGCCCCCAAGAGACCCAGTACTTC,CASSAGPQETQYF
16,TRBJ1-3,-,-,TRBV6-8,TGTGCCAGCACCGAGGGACACCCTAGCTCTGGAAACACCATATATTTT,CASTEGHPSSGNTIYF
17,TRBJ1-4,-,-,TRBV11-3,TGTGCCAGCACCCCTGAGCAGGGAAGGAGGGCTAATGAAAAACTGTTTTTT,CASTPEQGRRANEKLFF
17,TRBJ1-4,-,-,TRBV6-8,TGTGCCAGCAGTCGCATCTGGTCAGGGGCGGTTGGTGAAAAACTGTTTTTT,CASSRIWSGAVGEKLFF
15,TRBJ2-1,TRBD2,-,TRBV7-1,TGTGCCAGCAGCTTCTGGCTAGCGGAATACAATGAGCAGTTCTTC,CASSFWLAEYNEQFF
16,TRBJ2-6,TRBD2,-,TRBV11-3,TGTGCCAGCAGCTTGGCGGGGGACTTTGGGGCCAACGTCCTGACTTTC,CASSLAGDFGANVLTF